What follows is one TCR beta chain and its context. Antigen unknown. Both 60 Vbeta primers and 13 Jbeta primers went into the PCR. Clones were read by immunoSEQ multiplex PCR, and TCRdb kept only the in-frame ones, dropping some. The sample yields about 150,000 clones, 70% to 80% seen once. V was clipped by 0 bases and J by 10 bases; unmatched bases: 3. Germline CDR1 reads SGHRS; CDR2 reads YFSETQ. CDR3 length: 15 amino acids. The entry originates in a study of cytomegalovirus exposure and HLA in healthy donors. Whole-study context: Sequencing of some 200 million T cells in an earlier analysis found 100 million or so unique TCR beta sequences.

Points from the study as a whole: There were 160 or so TCR beta chains listed as cytomegalovirus-associated. The HLA-A and HLA-B alleles of most subjects were reportedly predicted accurately from TCR beta sequences. Several of the most significant clusters were apparently associated with common viral pathogens in a later analysis.

This chain joins TRBV5-1 and TRBJ2-1, with TRBD2 matching over 14 bases. The sequencing sample was made of PBMCs. This TCR came from a woman aged 40 to 50 in good health and CMV-seronegative. Here the CDR3 reads CASSLGGLAGEEQFF. For the CDR3, the DNA is TGCGCCAGCAGCTTGGGGGGACTAGCGGGAGAGGAGCAGTTCTTC.